The 25 T cell receptor beta chains presented below share a single source sample, sequenced in a study of blood T cell repertoires in COVID-19. The table came from immunoSEQ multiplex PCR; TCRdb's copy has only in-frame clones and leaves some out. The sample has fewer than 300,000 clones; roughly 92% are singletons. The sample was peripheral blood. The receptor set was obtained from a woman in her 30s with COVID-19, enrolled during active disease.

The chain employs TRBV28 and TRBJ2-4; TRBD2 might be the D (5 bases). The CDR3 runs to 18 residues. Germline CDR1 MDHEN, CDR2 SYDVKM. Trimming took off 6 bases at V and 0 bases at J, with 21 bases between the two ends. As DNA, the CDR3 is TGTGCCAGCAGCCTGCCCGAGGCTAGCCACCTAGCCAAAAACATTCAGTACTTC. It yields the protein CASSLPEASHLAKNIQYF. Full variable domain (remainder filled in from reference TRBV28 and TRBJ2-4): DVKVTQSSRYLVKRTGEKVFLECVQDMDHENMFWYRQDPGLGLRLIYFSYDVKMKEKGDIPEGYSVSREKKERFSLILESASTNQTSMYLCASSLPEASHLAKNIQYFGAGTRLSVL.

The chain joins TRBV21-1 to TRBJ1-2. TRBV21-1 is annotated as a pseudogene. This CDR3 has 14 amino acids. The CDR3 loop reads CASSKVGRENGYTF. In DNA, the CDR3 is TGTGCCAGCAGCAAAGTAGGGAGGGAAAATGGCTACACCTTC.

V is TRBV2 and J is TRBJ2-7; a weak D match, TRBD1 (5 bases). Looked up from germline, CDR1 is SNHLY and CDR2 is FYNNEI. This CDR3 spans 15 amino acids. Trimming removed 2 bases at V and 7 bases at J, with 18 bases between. The CDR3 loop reads CASSEKSNTGREQYF. CDR3 nucleotide sequence: TGTGCCAGCAGTGAAAAGAGTAACACAGGTCGAGAGCAGTACTTC.

The rearrangement joins TRBV2 to TRBJ1-4; D remains unclear. The V end lost 5 bases, the J end lost 8 bases, and 6 bases lay between the germline ends. This CDR3 region has 11 residues. CDR1 SNHLY and CDR2 FYNNEI come from the germline V gene. CDR3 in amino acids: CASSPLEKLFF. The CDR3 DNA sequence: TGTGCCAGCAGTCCCTTAGAAAAACTGTTTTTT.

The chain couples TRBV19 to TRBJ2-1; a possible D gene is TRBD2 (6 bases). The germline V and J ends were trimmed by 0 bases and 4 bases, with 19 bases remaining between them. The CDR3 loop spans 18 amino acids. Germline CDR1 reads LNHDA; CDR2 reads SQIVND (reference sequence). The CDR3 sequence: CASSIDGRRYQVYNEQFF. DNA of the CDR3: TGTGCCAGTAGTATAGATGGGAGGCGATACCAAGTTTACAATGAGCAGTTCTTC. The full variable domain, in which reference TRBV19 and TRBJ2-1 provide the parts outside the CDR3, is DGGITQSPKYLFRKEGQNVTLSCEQNLNHDAMYWYRQDPGQGLRLIYYSQIVNDFQKGDIAEGYSVSREKKESFPLTVTSAQKNPTAFYLCASSIDGRRYQVYNEQFFGPGTRLTVL.

The chain has TRBV5-6 and TRBJ1-5; tentatively, D is TRBD1 (5 bases). Germline V gene data show CDR1 as SGHDT and CDR2 as YYEEEE. The CDR3 is 16 amino acids. V lost 0 bases and J 9 bases, leaving 19 bases between the germline ends. The CDR3 bases are TGTGCCAGCAGCTTGGGACAGTCGAAACCCATGGGGCCCCAGCATTTT. The encoded protein is CASSLGQSKPMGPQHF.

As to this clone: Other DNA sequences in this specimen translate into the identical CDR3. The chain links TRBV5-1 to TRBJ2-1, with 7 bases that match TRBD2. Looked up from germline, CDR1 is SGHRS and CDR2 is YFSETQ. This CDR3 is built from 15 residues. Trimming took 0 bases from V and 1 from J; bases not matched to a gene: 1. CDR3 amino acids: CASSLGGSSYNEQFF. The CDR3 region has the DNA TGCGCCAGCAGCTTGGGCGGGAGTTCCTACAATGAGCAGTTCTTC.

The rearrangement links TRBV7-9 to TRBJ1-6; 9 bases match TRBD1. Looked up from germline, CDR1 is SEHNR and CDR2 is FQNEAQ (reference sequence). J lost 6 bases, V lost 5 bases, and 2 bases had no gene match. This CDR3 region has 14 residues. Here the CDR3 DNA reads TGTGCCAGCAGCCCGGGACAGGGTAATTCACCCCTCCACTTT. It encodes CASSPGQGNSPLHF.

The V and J genes are TRBV30 and TRBJ1-5; D not resolved. With 0 bases removed from V and 7 bases from J, the gap between germline ends came to 16 bases. The CDR3 length is 15 residues. Germline values: CDR1 GTSNPN, CDR2 SVGIG (reference sequence). The CDR3 is CAWSVNMALPQPQHF. CDR3 nucleotides: TGTGCCTGGAGTGTCAATATGGCTTTACCACAGCCCCAGCATTTT.

The chain couples TRBV19 to TRBJ2-1, with 8 bases fitting TRBD2. V lost 4 bases to trimming and J lost 7 bases; unmatched junction nucleotides: 15. CDR3 length: 17 residues. CDR1 and CDR2 from the germline V gene are LNHDA and SQIVND (reference sequence). CDR3 sequence (DNA): TGTGCCAGTAGTAACCCCGGTAGAGCGGGAGCTTCAAATGAGCAGTTCTTC. Its translation: CASSNPGRAGASNEQFF.

The chain has TRBV12-3 or TRBV12-4 and TRBJ2-4; D unresolved. Trimming shortened V by 8 bases and J by 3 bases, and 5 bases separated the two germline ends. This CDR3 region has 11 residues. The CDR3 coding sequence is TGTGCCAGCGCAGTCAAAAACATTCAGTACTTC. It specifies CASAVKNIQYF.

The chain carries TRBV10-3 and TRBJ1-3; 10 bases align to TRBD1. Germline CDR1 is ENHRY and CDR2 is SYGVKD. The CDR3 length is 13 residues. V trimming: 9 bases; J trimming: 8 bases; junction bases outside the gene matches: 7. CDR3 DNA: TGTGCCATACGTCCCGGGACAGGGGACACCATATATTTT. Translation gives CAIRPGTGDTIYF.

The chain recombines TRBV18 with TRBJ1-3; D is unclear. The V end was cut by 0 bases, the J end by 0 bases, with 12 bases between. From germline, CDR1 is KGHSH and CDR2 LQKENI. There are 17 residues in the CDR3. The DNA for the CDR3 is TGTGCCAGCTCACCACCGAGTCTCATTATCTCTGGAAACACCATATATTTT. Translating gives CASSPPSLIISGNTIYF.

V is TRBV5-1 and J is TRBJ2-1, with TRBD1 matching over 10 bases. The V gene end was trimmed by 4 bases and the J gene end by 9 bases; junction bases not matched to a gene: 19. This CDR3 is 18 amino acids long. Germline lookup yields CDR1 SGHRS and CDR2 YFSETQ. The CDR3 nucleotides read TGCGCCAGCAGCCGCTCAAATGCAGGGACAGGGGTGTCCGTTGAGCAGTTCTTC. It specifies CASSRSNAGTGVSVEQFF.

The chain joins TRBV7-2 to TRBJ1-6, with TRBD1 identical over 10 bases. The CDR3 has 16 residues. The V gene's germline CDR1 is SGHTA and CDR2 FQGNSA. V dropped 2 bases and J dropped 9; count of bases not matched to a gene: 7. The CDR3 protein is CASSLLLGQGISPLHF. CDR3 DNA: TGTGCCAGCAGCTTATTATTGGGACAGGGGATTTCACCCCTCCACTTT.

J is TRBJ1-4 and V is TRBV19; tentative D call: TRBD1 (5 bases). CDR1 and CDR2 (germline): LNHDA, SQIVND (reference sequence). V was cut by 3 bases and J by 4 bases, with 9 bases left in between. The CDR3 covers 14 residues. The CDR3 coding sequence is TGTGCCAGTAGTATGATGGGGCTTAATGAAAAACTGTTTTTT. It is translated as CASSMMGLNEKLFF.

This clone was seen only once. V is TRBV25-1 and J is TRBJ2-7; the match to TRBD1 covers 8 bases. V was clipped by 3 bases and J by 2 bases; unmatched bases: 3. Germline CDR1 MGHDK, CDR2 SYGVNS. The CDR3 consists of 14 residues. CDR3 region: CASSDRGLTYEQYF. In nucleotides, the CDR3 is TGTGCCAGCAGTGACAGGGGGCTTACCTACGAGCAGTACTTC.

J is TRBJ1-3 and V is TRBV7-9; D remains ambiguous. CDR3 length: 12 residues. The V end lost 4 bases, the J end lost 6 bases, and 7 bases lay between the germline ends. Germline-derived CDR1 and CDR2 are SEHNR and FQNEAQ (reference sequence). The CDR3 region is CASSSVVNTIYF. For the CDR3, the DNA is TGTGCCAGCAGCTCCGTCGTAAACACCATATATTTT.

The CDR3 region is CASSLANNEQFF. CDR3 DNA sequence: TGCGCCAGCAGCTTGGCTAACAATGAGCAGTTCTTC. The rearrangement links TRBV5-1 to TRBJ2-1; D is uncertain. V was trimmed by 0 bases and J by 5 bases, leaving 3 bases between them. CDR1 is SGHRS, CDR2 YFSETQ, per germline. The CDR3 is 12 amino acids.

The chain carries TRBV5-1 and TRBJ2-6, with TRBD1 identical over 8 bases. The CDR3 has 16 residues. J lost 0 bases, V lost 3 bases, and 2 bases had no gene match. In germline, CDR1 is SGHRS, CDR2 YFSETQ. This chain's CDR3 is CASSWTGNSGANVLTF. The CDR3 DNA is TGCGCCAGCAGCTGGACAGGGAACTCTGGGGCCAACGTCCTGACTTTC.

This rearrangement joins TRBV11-2 to TRBJ2-2; 7 nucleotides match TRBD2. Germline V gene data show CDR1 as SGHAT and CDR2 as FQNNGV. V was pared by 1 base and J by 6 bases, with 5 bases of the junction left unmatched. The CDR3 spans 15 residues. CDR3 bases: TGTGCCAGCAGCTTAGTAGGGCGGGGGTCCGGGGAGCTGTTTTTT. Protein sequence: CASSLVGRGSGELFF.

CDR3 coding DNA: TGTGCCATCAGTAGCGGGAGGGCCGGGGGCACAGATACGCAGTATTTT. This codes for CAISSGRAGGTDTQYF. V usage is TRBV10-3 and J usage is TRBJ2-3; 10 positions agree with TRBD2. CDR1 is ENHRY, CDR2 SYGVKD, per germline. J gave up 1 base and V 5 bases, and 6 bases lay outside the gene matches. CDR3 size: 16 residues.

This chain uses TRBV18 with TRBJ2-3; the D gene is possibly TRBD1 (7 bases). The CDR3 sequence is 14 residues long. Germline CDR1 reads KGHSH; CDR2 reads LQKENI. V lost 6 bases and J lost 2, with 12 bases in between. In DNA form, the CDR3 reads TGTGCCAGCTCGAGGGGGCGGGACACAGATACGCAGTATTTT. This codes for CASSRGRDTDTQYF.

The chain carries TRBV7-2 and TRBJ1-6; 7 nucleotides align to TRBD1. CDR3 length: 16 amino acids. Losses at the gene ends were 1 base for V and 10 bases for J; bases not matched to a gene: 10. Looked up from germline, CDR1 is SGHTA and CDR2 is FQGNSA. The CDR3 DNA reads as TGTGCCAGCAGCTTAGGGTGGTCCAGGGGGTGGTCACCCCTCCACTTT. Its translation is CASSLGWSRGWSPLHF. The variable domain in full, with the rest retrieved from reference TRBV7-2 and TRBJ1-6, is GAGVSQSPSNKVTEKGKDVELRCDPISGHTALYWYRQSLGQGLEFLIYFQGNSAPDKSGLPSDRFSAERTGGSVSTLTIQRTQQEDSAVYLCASSLGWSRGWSPLHFGNGTRLTVT.

The V and J genes are TRBV19 and TRBJ1-4; 8 positions agree with TRBD1. CDR1 and CDR2 from the germline V gene are LNHDA and SQIVND (reference sequence). The V segment lost 6 bases and the J segment 4 bases; nucleotides outside the gene matches: 1. This CDR3 has 13 amino acids. The CDR3, as DNA: TGTGCCAGTAGAGACAGGGGTAATGAAAAACTGTTTTTT. Translating it yields CASRDRGNEKLFF.